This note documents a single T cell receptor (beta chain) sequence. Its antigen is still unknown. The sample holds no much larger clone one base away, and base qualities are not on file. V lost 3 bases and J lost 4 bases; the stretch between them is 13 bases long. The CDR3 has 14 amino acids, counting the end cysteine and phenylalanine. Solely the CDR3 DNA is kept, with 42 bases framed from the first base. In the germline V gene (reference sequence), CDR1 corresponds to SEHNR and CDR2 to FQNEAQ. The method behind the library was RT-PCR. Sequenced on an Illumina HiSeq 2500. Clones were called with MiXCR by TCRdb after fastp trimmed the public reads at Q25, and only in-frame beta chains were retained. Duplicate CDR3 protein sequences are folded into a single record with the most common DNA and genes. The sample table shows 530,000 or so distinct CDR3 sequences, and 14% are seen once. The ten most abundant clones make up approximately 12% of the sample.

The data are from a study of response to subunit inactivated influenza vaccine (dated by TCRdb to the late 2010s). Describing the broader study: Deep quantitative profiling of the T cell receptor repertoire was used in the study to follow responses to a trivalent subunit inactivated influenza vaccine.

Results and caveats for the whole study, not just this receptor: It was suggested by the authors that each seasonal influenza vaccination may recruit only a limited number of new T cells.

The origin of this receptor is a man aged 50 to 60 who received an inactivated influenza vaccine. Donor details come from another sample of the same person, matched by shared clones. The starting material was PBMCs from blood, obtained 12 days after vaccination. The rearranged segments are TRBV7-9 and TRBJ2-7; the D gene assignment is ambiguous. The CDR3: CASSLARPRYEQYF. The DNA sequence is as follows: TGTGCCAGCAGCTTGGCAAGGCCAAGGTACGAGCAGTACTTC.